Shown below are 5 T cell receptor beta chains from a single sample sequenced in a study of T cells in women clearing cervical HPV infection. Clones were read by immunoSEQ multiplex PCR, and TCRdb kept only the in-frame ones, dropping some. This sample's table reports fewer than 35,000 clones. Material: blood buffy coat. The receptors here all came from a woman aged 18 to 75 with a cervical HPV16 infection that either progressed to CIN3+ or cleared (not recorded which).

For this clone: The read gets to within 3 residues of the CDR3 end, and the germline J gene fills in the rest. The gene calls are TRBV6-1 and TRBJ1-1; weak D call: TRBD1 (6 bases). Germline V gene sequence: CDR1 MNHNS, CDR2 SASEGT. The CDR3 runs 14 residues. V was clipped by 4 bases and J by 0 bases, with 9 bases between them. The CDR3 region is CASSAQGLNTEAFF. The sequenced CDR3 bases are TGTGCCAGCAGTGCTCAGGGGTTGAACACTGAA.

With respect to this clone: The missing CDR3 end, 3 residues past where the read stops, is filled in from the germline J gene. J is TRBJ2-1 and V is TRBV6-1, with D possibly matching TRBD2 (6 bases). Germline lookup yields CDR1 MNHNS and CDR2 SASEGT. V lost 0 bases, J lost 1 base, and 7 bases lay in between. This CDR3 has 15 amino acids. CDR3: CASSEASGSYNEQFF. CDR3 bases read: TGTGCCAGCAGTGAAGCTAGCGGATCCTACAATGAG.

Notes on this clone: The CDR3 is cut off 3 residues early in the read; its end comes from the germline J gene. The chain couples TRBV5-4 to TRBJ1-2; D remains unclear. With 0 bases removed from V and 7 bases from J, the gap between germline ends came to 16 bases. Germline lookup yields CDR1 SGHNT and CDR2 YYREEE (reference sequence). This CDR3 contains 15 residues. The CDR3 loop is CASSLELAGRGGYTF. The sequenced part of the CDR3 DNA is TGTGCCAGCAGCTTGGAGTTGGCAGGTCGGGGTGGC.

As regards this clone: The CDR3 extends 3 residues past the end of the read, so its final part is completed from the germline J gene. This chain uses TRBV24-1 with TRBJ2-1, with D possibly matching TRBD1 (6 bases). Germline loops: CDR1 KGHDR, CDR2 SFDVKD. V lost 3 bases and J lost 6, with 14 bases in between. This CDR3 contains 15 residues. The CDR3 loop reads CATSDKTGPRNEQFF. The covered CDR3 bases are TGTGCCACCAGTGATAAGACAGGCCCCCGCAATGAG.

With respect to this clone: The read ends 3 residues early relative to the CDR3; the germline J gene fills the gap. V is TRBV5-1 and J is TRBJ2-1; D call uncertain. This CDR3 is 12 amino acids long. CDR1 is SGHRS and CDR2 is YFSETQ in the germline V gene. V shed 3 bases and J shed 5 bases, with 6 bases lying between them. The CDR3 reads CASSSSNNEQFF. CDR3 DNA (partial): TGCGCCAGCAGCTCCAGTAACAATGAG.